These 16 T cell receptor beta chains were sequenced from one sample in a study of neurological immune-mediated disorders. TCRdb reanalysed the 5' RACE reads using MiXCR and keeps one entry per CDR3 protein. Seen here are some 83,000 distinct CDR3 sequences, roughly 2.6% observed once, and the top ten hold 0.9% to 1.4%. The source material was PBMCs. All receptors come from a woman between 25 and 40 years old with multiple sclerosis.

This clonotype was seen repeatedly, ten times or more. This chain joins TRBV7-2 and TRBJ2-3; unclear D gene. The CDR3 totals 14 residues. V lost 1 base and J lost 0, with 5 bases in between. Germline V gene data show CDR1 as SGHTA and CDR2 as FQGNSA. The CDR3: CASSLGTSTDTQYF. CDR3 coding DNA: TGTGCCAGCAGCTTAGGAACTAGCACAGATACGCAGTATTTT.

This clonotype was observed at least ten times. V and J are TRBV20-1 and TRBJ2-7; TRBD2 aligns across 10 bases. Germline loops: CDR1 DFQATT, CDR2 SNEGSKA (reference sequence). The trim removed 0 bases at V and 6 bases at J, leaving 14 bases unmatched. This CDR3 comprises 17 residues. In nucleotides, the CDR3 is TGCAGTGCTAGAGATCCCCTCTCAGCGGGAGGGCCCGGCGAGCAGTACTTC. Translated, it gives CSARDPLSAGGPGEQYF.

This clonotype was recorded a few times. A read error may explain this, as a much larger clone is one base away. The chain links TRBV10-2 to TRBJ2-7; D not resolved. CDR1 and CDR2 (germline): WSHSY, SAAADI. This CDR3 is 12 amino acids long. CDR3 DNA sequence: TGCGCCAGCAGGTCGGTCGGGTACGAGAAGTACTTC. Its translation is CASRSVGYEKYF.

This clonotype has a count of ten or more. The chain employs TRBV5-1 and TRBJ1-1; 7 nucleotides match TRBD1. There are 13 residues in the CDR3. The junction had 3 bases not matched to a gene; V was cut back by 0 bases and J by 7 bases. CDR1 and CDR2 (germline): SGHRS, YFSETQ. The CDR3 here is CASSLGTGGEAFF. The CDR3 DNA is TGCGCCAGCAGCTTGGGGACAGGTGGTGAAGCTTTCTTT.

This clonotype was observed a handful of times. This chain connects TRBV5-6 to TRBJ2-1, with 12 nucleotides matching TRBD2. This CDR3 is built from 14 residues. V gave up 4 bases and J gave up 8 bases; unmatched junction bases: 4. The germline V gene encodes CDR1 SGHDT and CDR2 YYEEEE. CDR3 region: CASSTGLAGYEQFF. DNA for the CDR3: TGTGCCAGCAGCACCGGACTAGCGGGATATGAGCAGTTCTTC.

This clonotype was observed many times. The rearrangement uses TRBV7-9 and TRBJ2-7; TRBD1 agrees at 9 bases. This CDR3 contains 14 residues. Germline V gives CDR1 SEHNR, CDR2 FQNEAQ (reference sequence). V lost 5 bases, J lost 3 bases, and 5 bases stayed unmatched. Here the CDR3 reads CASSRRDRVYEQYF. In nucleotides, the CDR3 is TGTGCCAGCAGCAGACGGGACAGGGTCTACGAGCAGTACTTC.

This clonotype has ten or more counts. The chain combines TRBV5-1 with TRBJ1-1; D unresolved. V was shortened by 0 bases and J by 1 base, with 7 bases between the two germline ends. Germline lookup yields CDR1 SGHRS and CDR2 YFSETQ. CDR3 length: 14 residues. The chain's CDR3 is CASSLVAPNTEAFF. As DNA, the CDR3 is TGCGCCAGCAGCTTGGTGGCTCCGAACACTGAAGCTTTCTTT.

This clonotype was detected ten times or more. This sequence joins TRBV5-5 and TRBJ1-1; D is unclear. This CDR3 has 14 amino acids. The V gene's germline CDR1 is SGHKS and CDR2 YYEKEE (reference sequence). V lost 2 bases to trimming and J lost 1 base, with 9 bases between them. CDR3 sequence (DNA): TGTGCCAGCAGCTTCGGCAGCTCGAACACTGAAGCTTTCTTT. The encoded protein is CASSFGSSNTEAFF.

V usage is TRBV5-1 and J usage is TRBJ2-1; tentatively, D is TRBD2 (6 bases). The CDR3 consists of 16 residues. Per germline, CDR1 SGHRS and CDR2 YFSETQ. Trimming left V 2 bases short and J 4 bases short, with 16 bases between. This chain's CDR3 is CASSFLNGSFYNEQFF. The CDR3 bases are TGCGCCAGCAGCTTTTTAAACGGGAGTTTTTACAATGAGCAGTTCTTC.

This clonotype was recorded many times. The chain joins TRBV7-9 to TRBJ2-2; D ambiguous. V lost 2 bases and J 9 bases, leaving 13 bases between the germline ends. Germline V CDR1 and CDR2: SEHNR, FQNEAQ (reference sequence). This CDR3 has 14 amino acids. CDR3 in amino acids: CASSLYSPDRELFF. CDR3 coding DNA: TGTGCCAGCAGCTTATACAGCCCCGACCGGGAGCTGTTTTTT. Looking up the rest from reference TRBV7-9 and TRBJ2-2 gives the full variable domain: DTGVSQNPRHKITKRGQNVTFRCDPISEHNRLYWYRQTLGQGPEFLTYFQNEAQLEKSRLLSDRFSAERPKGSFSTLEIQRTEQGDSAMYLCASSLYSPDRELFFGEGSRLTVL.

This clonotype was seen repeatedly, ten times or more. This rearrangement joins TRBV25-1 to TRBJ2-2, with D uncertain. This CDR3 region has 13 residues. Deletions cut 7 bases from V and 5 bases from J, with 11 bases between. The germline V gene encodes CDR1 MGHDK and CDR2 SYGVNS. For the CDR3, the DNA is TGTGCCAGCATGGCGGTGGGGACCGGGGAGCTGTTTTTT. Protein: CASMAVGTGELFF.

A remark on this clonotype: A much larger clone lies a single base off, so this may be a read error. This rearrangement joins TRBV20-1 to TRBJ1-1; D may be TRBD1 (5 bases). Between the trimmed V and J ends, which lost 0 bases and 6 bases, there was a span of 14 bases. Germline CDR1 reads DFQATT; CDR2 reads SNEGSKA (reference sequence). This CDR3 spans 14 amino acids. In DNA form, the CDR3 reads TGCAGTGCTAGAGATGCCAAGGGGTTTGCTGAAGCTTTCTTT. This gives the protein CSARDAKGFAEAFF.

There are many counts of this clonotype. The chain's CDR3 is CASSFGNDGNYGYTF. The CDR3 DNA follows: TGTGCCAGCAGTTTTGGGAACGACGGCAACTATGGCTACACCTTC. The V call is TRBV12-3 or TRBV12-4, the J call TRBJ1-2; D remains ambiguous. The CDR3 contains 15 residues. Trimming took 3 bases from V and 2 from J, leaving 13 bases between them.

Ten or more counts support this clonotype. The chain joins TRBV28 to TRBJ2-7; D unclear. CDR1 is MDHEN, CDR2 SYDVKM, per germline. The CDR3 has 13 amino acids. Trimming pared 6 bases from V and 4 bases from J, leaving 13 bases between. CDR3 coding DNA: TGTGCCAGCAGGACCCACTCAGTATACGAGCAGTACTTC. Translation: CASRTHSVYEQYF.

This clonotype was seen many times. The chain has TRBV27 and TRBJ1-1; a possible D gene is TRBD1 (6 bases). The CDR3 length is 14 residues. Germline V gene lookup returns CDR1 MNHEY and CDR2 SMNVEV (reference sequence). Deletions cut 5 bases from V and 0 bases from J, with 10 bases between. The CDR3 loop reads CASSLTGMNTEAFF. The CDR3 region has the DNA TGTGCCAGCAGTCTAACAGGGATGAACACTGAAGCTTTCTTT.

This clonotype was seen repeatedly, ten times or more. V usage is TRBV25-1 and J usage is TRBJ2-3; 9 bases map to TRBD2. The CDR3 contains 16 residues. Trimming cost V 4 bases and J 2 bases; bases outside gene matches: 7. The germline V gene encodes CDR1 MGHDK and CDR2 SYGVNS. The CDR3 bases are TGTGCCAGCAGTGCACTAGCGGGTTGGGCCACAGATACGCAGTATTTT. As protein: CASSALAGWATDTQYF.